Listed below are T cell receptor beta chains from one sample, sequenced in a study of T cells after yellow fever vaccination. In TCRdb, the 5' RACE reads were re-called with MiXCR into one record per CDR3 protein. The sample contains a few hundred thousand distinct CDR3 sequences, approximately 3.8% of which appear only once. Sequencing used PBMCs, obtained 15 days after the yellow fever booster vaccination. These TCRs come from a man aged 18 to 29 who received the YFV17D yellow fever vaccine. Each CDR3 is given with its conserved first and last residue. D genes are given only for firm matches. Size is stated for part of the rows, as once, few or many counts, or as a class when the clone is expanded.

many	TRBJ2-1	TRBV7-9	TRBD1	CASSLGDRAHNEQFF	TGTGCCAGCAGCTTAGGGGACAGGGCCCACAATGAGCAGTTCTTC
many	TRBJ1-2	TRBV20-1	TRBD1	CSARVGQGRVGGYTF	TGCAGTGCTAGAGTAGGACAGGGGCGGGTAGGAGGCTACACCTTC
many	TRBJ2-1	TRBV19	.	CASSASGIPRAYNEQFF	TGTGCCAGTAGTGCCTCAGGGATCCCTAGGGCCTACAATGAGCAGTTCTTC
many	TRBJ1-2	TRBV7-2	.	CASSLMGIGGYTF	TGTGCCAGCAGCTTAATGGGGATTGGTGGCTACACCTTC
many	TRBJ1-1	TRBV7-8	.	CASSFGFLQAARKNTEAFF	TGTGCCAGCAGCTTTGGATTCTTACAGGCCGCCCGTAAGAACACTGAAGCTTTCTTT
many	TRBJ2-1	TRBV5-1	.	CASSLTVNNEQFF	TGCGCCAGCAGCTTGACGGTAAACAATGAGCAGTTCTTC
many	TRBJ2-7	TRBV12-3/TRBV12-4	.	CASSYPGSYEQYF	TGTGCCAGCAGTTATCCGGGCTCCTACGAGCAGTACTTC
many	TRBJ2-5	TRBV6-2/TRBV6-3	.	CASRNPGDWGQETQYF	TGTGCCAGCAGAAACCCAGGGGACTGGGGGCAAGAGACCCAGTACTTC
few	TRBJ2-1	TRBV2	TRBD1	CASSEGTGINEQFF	TGTGCCAGCAGTGAGGGGACAGGGATAAATGAGCAGTTCTTC
.	TRBJ2-2	TRBV6-5	TRBD2	CASSPAGGWTGELFF	TGTGCCAGCAGTCCAGCGGGGGGCTGGACCGGGGAGCTGTTTTTT
many	TRBJ2-3	TRBV25-1	TRBD2	CASSELGTSLPDTQYF	TGTGCCAGCAGTGAATTAGGGACTAGCCTCCCAGATACGCAGTATTTT
many	TRBJ1-5	TRBV5-1	.	CASSLGAGVGQPQHF	TGCGCCAGCAGCTTGGGGGCAGGGGTCGGGCAGCCCCAGCATTTT
many	TRBJ2-3	TRBV5-6	.	CASSPLPTVWEDTQYF	TGTGCCAGCAGCCCTCTTCCGACCGTTTGGGAGGATACGCAGTATTTT
many	TRBJ2-5	TRBV5-1	TRBD2	CASSRTSGGPQETQYF	TGCGCCAGCAGCCGGACTAGCGGGGGGCCCCAAGAGACCCAGTACTTC
many	TRBJ2-4	TRBV5-1	.	CASSLDRAGGNIQYF	TGCGCCAGCAGCTTGGACAGGGCTGGGGGAAACATTCAGTACTTC
many	TRBJ1-5	TRBV12-3/TRBV12-4	TRBD1	CASSFGWTGLDQPQHF	TGTGCCAGCAGTTTCGGATGGACAGGGTTGGATCAGCCCCAGCATTTT
many	TRBJ2-7	TRBV5-5	.	CASSLGTGSPYEQYF	TGTGCCAGCAGCTTGGGAACAGGGTCCCCCTACGAGCAGTACTTC
many	TRBJ2-1	TRBV5-1	.	CASSLGDMGTSEQFF	TGCGCCAGCAGCCTTGGAGACATGGGGACCAGTGAGCAGTTCTTC
many	TRBJ1-4	TRBV5-1	.	CASSLAGGGEKLFF	TGCGCCAGCAGCTTGGCCGGGGGCGGTGAAAAACTGTTTTTT
few	TRBJ2-1	TRBV5-1	.	CASSLGGGPPGYEQFF	TGCGCCAGCAGCTTGGGAGGTGGACCCCCAGGGTATGAGCAGTTCTTC
many	TRBJ2-7	TRBV11-2	TRBD2	CASSLRSSGNYEQYF	TGTGCCAGCAGCTTACGGTCTAGCGGTAACTACGAGCAGTACTTC
.	TRBJ2-5	TRBV13	TRBD2	CASSPRTSGAQETQYF	TGTGCCAGCAGCCCCCGGACTAGCGGGGCACAAGAGACCCAGTACTTC
many	TRBJ1-1	TRBV20-1	.	CSARDPQSMTEAFF	TGCAGTGCTAGAGATCCACAGAGCATGACTGAAGCTTTCTTT
many	TRBJ2-5	TRBV5-1	.	CASSLGSGGAQTQYF	TGCGCCAGCAGCTTGGGGTCGGGGGGCGCCCAGACCCAGTACTTC
many	TRBJ2-3	TRBV20-1	TRBD2	CSASQTSGLTDTQYF	TGCAGTGCCAGTCAGACTAGCGGCCTCACAGATACGCAGTATTTT
many	TRBJ1-3	TRBV20-1	.	CSARKSEENTIYF	TGCAGTGCTAGAAAGTCAGAGGAGAACACCATATATTTT
many	TRBJ2-3	TRBV5-1	.	CASSPPAAGPTDTQYF	TGCGCCAGCAGCCCACCCGCAGCCGGACCCACAGATACGCAGTATTTT
many	TRBJ2-1	TRBV7-8	.	CASSPSGPTFF	TGTGCCAGCAGCCCCTCCGGGCCCACGTTCTTC
.	TRBJ2-6	TRBV5-1	.	CASSFAESSGANVLTF	TGCGCCAGCAGCTTCGCAGAGAGCTCTGGGGCCAACGTCCTGACTTTC
.	TRBJ1-6	TRBV9	.	CASSERSSGNSPLHF	TGTGCCAGCAGCGAGAGGTCCAGCGGTAATTCACCCCTCCACTTT
many	TRBJ2-1	TRBV7-2	.	CASSLEFPGAGGEQFF	TGTGCCAGCAGCTTAGAGTTTCCGGGGGCGGGCGGTGAGCAGTTCTTC
many	TRBJ1-2	TRBV12-3/TRBV12-4	.	CASTITGSWGYTF	TGTGCCAGCACCATTACTGGGAGTTGGGGCTACACCTTC
once	TRBJ1-5	TRBV12-2	.	CASRLATKTGTGKCGPQHF	TGTGCAAGTCGCTTAGCAACGAAGACCGGGACAGGTAAATGCGGGCCCCAGCATTTT
many	TRBJ2-3	TRBV10-3	TRBD2	CASDSGTSGGAPTDTQYF	TGTGCCAGCGACTCCGGGACTAGCGGGGGGGCCCCCACAGATACGCAGTATTTT
many	TRBJ2-5	TRBV4-3	TRBD1	CASSQEGGQGAETQYF	TGCGCCAGCAGCCAAGAGGGGGGACAGGGTGCAGAGACCCAGTACTTC
many	TRBJ2-5	TRBV12-3/TRBV12-4	TRBD2	CASGPSGDQETQYF	TGTGCCAGCGGGCCTAGCGGGGATCAAGAGACCCAGTACTTC
many	TRBJ1-1	TRBV29-1	TRBD1	CSVFAGTGITEAFF	TGCAGCGTTTTTGCCGGGACAGGGATCACTGAAGCTTTCTTT
many	TRBJ1-2	TRBV28	TRBD1	CASSGPGQLNEGYTF	TGTGCCAGCAGTGGGCCGGGACAGCTAAACGAGGGCTACACCTTC
many	TRBJ1-1	TRBV6-5	TRBD1	CASSSPETGSTEAFF	TGTGCCAGCAGTTCACCGGAGACAGGGAGCACTGAAGCTTTCTTT
many	TRBJ2-2	TRBV7-3	.	CASSSQGIGELFF	TGTGCCAGCAGCTCTCAGGGTATCGGGGAGCTGTTTTTT
many	TRBJ1-2	TRBV28	.	CASSAVPDDNGYTF	TGTGCCAGCAGCGCCGTTCCCGACGACAATGGCTACACCTTC
many	TRBJ1-1	TRBV4-2	.	CASSQEYRANTEAFF	TGTGCCAGCAGCCAAGAATACAGGGCGAACACTGAAGCTTTCTTT
many	TRBJ1-1	TRBV12-3/TRBV12-4	.	CASSYSLDTEAFF	TGTGCCAGCAGTTATAGTCTTGACACTGAAGCTTTCTTT
many	TRBJ2-1	TRBV15	TRBD1	CATSSKGGQGSYNEQFF	TGTGCCACCAGCTCCAAGGGGGGACAGGGCTCCTACAATGAGCAGTTCTTC
many	TRBJ2-5	TRBV6-2/TRBV6-3	.	CASSYSRGTQYF	TGTGCCAGCAGTTACTCTCGCGGGACCCAGTACTTC